What follows are 30 T cell receptor beta chains derived from one specimen sequenced in a study of identical twins. One entry per CDR3 protein, called by TCRdb with MiXCR from the 5' RACE reads. The sample consists of about 920,000 distinct CDR3 sequences, approximately 13% of them appearing once. A further study also used this sample, focusing on yellow fever vaccine responses in identical twins.

Sequencing was done on a sample of PBMCs. Receptor source: a young woman in good health.

This clonotype occurred a few times. At one end the junction does not follow the germline gene, possibly because of a read error. The rearrangement links TRBV6-2 or TRBV6-3 to TRBJ2-2, with a weak D call TRBD2 (6 bases). The length of the CDR3 is 13 residues. The germline V gene has CDR1 MNHEY and CDR2 SVGEGT. DNA of the CDR3: TGTGCCAGCAGTTACATTGGGCGGGAACGCTTGATTTTT. Its protein product is CASSYIGRERLIF.

The chain uses TRBV14 and TRBJ2-2; TRBD2 agrees at 13 bases. The CDR3 length is 20 residues. Germline lookup yields CDR1 SGHDN and CDR2 FVKESK. J gave up 6 bases and V 3 bases, and 16 bases lay outside the gene matches. DNA for the CDR3: TGTGCCAGCAGCCATACTAGGGGCCGTCGACTAGCGGGAGGATCCGGGGAGCTGTTTTTT. The encoded protein is CASSHTRGRRLAGGSGELFF. The full variable domain, completed using reference TRBV14 and TRBJ2-2, is EAGVTQFPSHSVIEKGQTVTLRCDPISGHDNLYWYRRVMGKEIKFLLHFVKESKQDESGMPNNRFLAERTGGTYSTLKVQPAELEDSGVYFCASSHTRGRRLAGGSGELFFGEGSRLTVL.

J is TRBJ2-1 and V is TRBV28; TRBD2 aligns across 7 bases. Germline CDR1 and CDR2: MDHEN and SYDVKM. V lost 3 bases to trimming and J lost 8 bases; unmatched junction nucleotides: 10. The CDR3 has 15 amino acids. As DNA, the CDR3 is TGTGCCAGCAGTTTTGGTAGCGGGCCGATGGATGAGCAGTTCTTC. This encodes CASSFGSGPMDEQFF.

This chain joins TRBV5-1 and TRBJ1-1; D possibly corresponds to TRBD1 (6 bases). There are 14 residues in the CDR3. Per the germline V gene, CDR1 is SGHRS and CDR2 is YFSETQ. The V end was cut by 5 bases, the J end by 0 bases, with 11 bases between. The CDR3 loop is CASSMDRVNTEAFF. CDR3 sequence (DNA): TGCGCCAGCAGTATGGACAGAGTGAACACTGAAGCTTTCTTT.

This clonotype occurred a few times. The chain combines TRBV5-1 with TRBJ2-5, with D maybe TRBD1 (7 bases). The CDR3 runs 16 residues. V lost 3 bases, J lost 1 base, and 16 bases lay in between. Germline-derived CDR1 and CDR2 are SGHRS and YFSETQ. The CDR3 nucleotides read TGCGCCAGCAGCTGGGGGGACAGTGGGATCCAAGAGACCCAGTACTTC. Protein product: CASSWGDSGIQETQYF. Variable domain in full (rest from reference TRBV5-1 and TRBJ2-5): KAGVTQTPRYLIKTRGQQVTLSCSPISGHRSVSWYQQTPGQGLQFLFEYFSETQRNKGNFPGRFSGRQFSNSRSEMNVSTLELGDSALYLCASSWGDSGIQETQYFGPGTRLLVL.

CDR3: CASSSMERETQYF. The CDR3 DNA reads as TGTGCCAGCAGCTCCATGGAGAGAGAGACCCAGTACTTC. J is TRBJ2-5 and V is TRBV7-8; D is undetermined. Trimming cost V 4 bases and J 4 bases, with 10 bases left between them. The length of the CDR3 is 13 residues. Germline loops: CDR1 SGHVS, CDR2 FQNEAQ.

This clonotype was recorded a few times. The rearrangement links TRBV5-6 to TRBJ2-3; possibly TRBD1 for D (5 bases). The CDR3 covers 15 residues. V was shortened by 1 base and J by 1 base, with 10 bases between the two germline ends. CDR1 is SGHDT, CDR2 YYEEEE, per germline. The CDR3 spells CASSLLARGTDTQYF. Written as DNA, the CDR3 is TGTGCCAGCAGCTTGTTGGCCAGGGGCACAGATACGCAGTATTTT.

In its sample, this clonotype was seen a few times. The rearrangement links TRBV6-4 to TRBJ2-6; 11 bases align to TRBD1. Germline values: CDR1 MRHNA, CDR2 SNTAGT. V lost 6 bases and J lost 2; bases outside the gene matches: 3. CDR3 length: 16 residues. The DNA for the CDR3 is TGTGCCAGCAGAGGACAGGGGGCAACTGGGGCCAACGTCCTGACTTTC. Protein: CASRGQGATGANVLTF.

This clonotype appeared a few times. The chain joins TRBV7-9 to TRBJ2-1; 8 bases fit TRBD1. The germline V gene has CDR1 SEHNR and CDR2 FQNEAQ (reference sequence). The CDR3 contains 16 residues. With 5 bases clipped from V and 4 bases from J, the junction kept 10 bases outside the gene matches. The CDR3 nucleotides read TGTGCCAGCAGCCAAGTGTGGACAGGGCGGTACAATGAGCAGTTCTTC. Protein: CASSQVWTGRYNEQFF.

The gene calls are TRBV25-1 and TRBJ2-1; no clear D gene. The CDR3 extends over 13 amino acids. V was trimmed by 0 bases and J by 7 bases, leaving 7 bases between them. Germline-derived CDR1 and CDR2 are MGHDK and SYGVNS. CDR3 amino acids: CASSEYGGNEQFF. DNA for the CDR3: TGTGCCAGCAGTGAATATGGCGGAAATGAGCAGTTCTTC.

At least ten counts were recorded for this clonotype. The rearrangement links TRBV11-2 to TRBJ2-3; tentative D call: TRBD2 (7 bases). Germline loops: CDR1 SGHAT, CDR2 FQNNGV. CDR3 size: 10 residues. With 10 bases removed from V and 10 bases from J, the gap between germline ends came to 12 bases. CDR3 amino acids: CATRGAAQYF. The CDR3, as DNA: TGTGCCACCCGGGGGGCGGCGCAGTATTTT.

This clonotype was observed a few times. The chain employs TRBV4-1 and TRBJ2-3, with 13 bases aligning to TRBD2. Per the germline V gene, CDR1 is MGHRA and CDR2 is YSYEKL. The CDR3 length is 16 residues. J gave up 1 base and V 5 bases, and 3 bases lay outside the gene matches. The CDR3 loop is CASSGGLAGGTDTQYF. CDR3 DNA sequence: TGCGCCAGCAGCGGAGGACTAGCGGGAGGCACAGATACGCAGTATTTT.

This chain uses TRBV7-9 with TRBJ2-1; 10 bases align to TRBD2. J was trimmed by 6 bases and V by 5 bases; bases with no gene match: 7. CDR3 length: 15 amino acids. Germline loops: CDR1 SEHNR, CDR2 FQNEAQ (reference sequence). The CDR3 here is CASSPRGLASNEQFF. The CDR3 nucleotides read TGTGCCAGCAGCCCAAGGGGACTAGCGTCCAATGAGCAGTTCTTC.

This rearrangement joins TRBV2 to TRBJ2-3; no clear D gene. CDR3 length equals 14 residues. Germline V gene lookup returns CDR1 SNHLY and CDR2 FYNNEI. The V end was cut by 3 bases, the J end by 4 bases, with 11 bases between. This chain's CDR3 is CASSEPSNPDTQYF. In nucleotides, the CDR3 is TGTGCCAGCAGTGAGCCTAGTAACCCAGATACGCAGTATTTT. The full variable domain, its missing parts supplied by reference TRBV2 and TRBJ2-3, is EPEVTQTPSHQVTQMGQEVILRCVPISNHLYFYWYRQILGQKVEFLVSFYNNEISEKSEIFDDQFSVERPDGSNFTLKIRSTKLEDSAMYFCASSEPSNPDTQYFGPGTRLTVL.

The genes are TRBV5-1 and TRBJ2-1; D call uncertain. Germline-derived CDR1 and CDR2 are SGHRS and YFSETQ. The CDR3 sequence is 12 residues long. V was clipped by 7 bases and J by 0 bases, with 5 bases between them. The CDR3 DNA sequence: TGCGCCAGCGGAGTCTCCTACAATGAGCAGTTCTTC. Its protein product is CASGVSYNEQFF.

This chain uses TRBV28 with TRBJ2-7, with D perhaps TRBD2 (5 bases). CDR3 size: 13 residues. The germline V gene encodes CDR1 MDHEN and CDR2 SYDVKM. The V and J ends lost 10 bases and 6 bases respectively, with 19 bases between them. The DNA of the CDR3 is TGTGCCACCCGCACGCTGAGGGCAACCGAGCAGTACTTC. Amino acid sequence: CATRTLRATEQYF.

There are many counts of this clonotype. The V call is TRBV3-1, the J call TRBJ1-1; D may be TRBD1 (6 bases). The CDR3 covers 13 residues. Germline CDR1 is LGHDT and CDR2 is YNNKEL (reference sequence). Trimming removed 3 bases from V and 6 bases from J, with 11 bases in between. In nucleotides, the CDR3 is TGTGCCAGCAGCCACGTAGGGACACCTGAAGCTTTCTTT. Translated, it gives CASSHVGTPEAFF.

V and J are TRBV28 and TRBJ2-1, with 10 nucleotides matching TRBD2. V shed 3 bases and J 4 bases; nucleotides not matched to a gene: 15. From germline, CDR1 is MDHEN and CDR2 SYDVKM. This CDR3 contains 19 residues. Here the CDR3 DNA reads TGTGCCAGCAGTTTTGGTCTAGCGGGGGCCCTCTCCGCGTACAATGAGCAGTTCTTC. Translation gives CASSFGLAGALSAYNEQFF.

This clonotype has just a few counts. The chain joins TRBV4-1 to TRBJ1-1; D is ambiguous. Germline lookup yields CDR1 MGHRA and CDR2 YSYEKL. Between the trimmed V and J ends, which lost 0 bases and 6 bases, there was a span of 5 bases. There are 12 residues in the CDR3. This CDR3 is CASSQEGPEAFF. The CDR3 bases are TGCGCCAGCAGCCAAGAAGGCCCTGAAGCTTTCTTT.

This clonotype appeared a few times. J is TRBJ1-2 and V is TRBV5-5, with D possibly matching TRBD1 (6 bases). Trimming removed 2 bases at V and 8 bases at J, with 13 bases between. The CDR3 spans 13 residues. Germline V gives CDR1 SGHKS, CDR2 YYEKEE (reference sequence). The CDR3 sequence is CASSFTQGMGYTF. CDR3 coding DNA: TGTGCCAGCAGCTTCACACAGGGAATGGGCTACACCTTC.

This clonotype was seen ten or more times. The chain recombines TRBV5-1 with TRBJ2-1; 8 bases agree with TRBD1. This CDR3 has 14 amino acids. Unmatched junction bases numbered 5, after V lost 4 bases and J lost 5 bases. Per the germline V gene, CDR1 is SGHRS and CDR2 is YFSETQ. The DNA of the CDR3 is TGCGCCAGCAGCACGAGGACAGGGAACAATGAGCAGTTCTTC. Translated, it gives CASSTRTGNNEQFF.

The CDR3 nucleotides read TGTGCCACCAGTGATTCCTGGACTAGCGGGCCCAGCGATACGCAGTATTTT. This codes for CATSDSWTSGPSDTQYF. This rearrangement joins TRBV24-1 to TRBJ2-3; 11 positions match TRBD2. This CDR3 spans 17 amino acids. Looked up from germline, CDR1 is KGHDR and CDR2 is SFDVKD. The junction had 9 bases not matched to a gene; V was cut back by 2 bases and J by 6 bases.

The rearrangement links TRBV11-1 to TRBJ2-2; TRBD1 agrees at 7 bases. V lost 0 bases to trimming and J lost 4 bases; unmatched junction nucleotides: 11. Looked up from germline, CDR1 is SGHAT and CDR2 is FQDESV (reference sequence). The CDR3 runs 18 residues. CDR3 nucleotides: TGTGCCAGCAGCTTAGCCTGGGACAGTACGGTTCGCACCGGGGAGCTGTTTTTT. This encodes CASSLAWDSTVRTGELFF. Using reference TRBV11-1 and TRBJ2-2 for the parts outside the CDR3, the full variable domain is EAEVAQSPRYKITEKSQAVAFWCDPISGHATLYWYRQILGQGPELLVQFQDESVVDDSQLPKDRFSAERLKGVDSTLKIQPAELGDSAMYLCASSLAWDSTVRTGELFFGEGSRLTVL.

This chain connects TRBV24-1 to TRBJ2-2; 9 bases line up with TRBD2. With 4 bases clipped from V and 4 bases from J, the junction kept 9 bases outside the gene matches. The length of the CDR3 is 17 residues. The germline V gene encodes CDR1 KGHDR and CDR2 SFDVKD. CDR3 in DNA: TGTGCCACCAGTGACTCCGGGGCGGGGGGGGTCACCGGGGAGCTGTTTTTT. Protein: CATSDSGAGGVTGELFF.

This clonotype has only a few counts. The rearrangement links TRBV5-1 to TRBJ2-1; D may match TRBD1 or TRBD2 (5 bases each). V shed 3 bases and J shed 2 bases, with 12 bases lying between them. Germline V gene data show CDR1 as SGHRS and CDR2 as YFSETQ. CDR3 length: 15 residues. Here the CDR3 reads CASSWWGSAYNEQFF. CDR3 bases: TGCGCCAGCAGCTGGTGGGGGTCTGCCTACAATGAGCAGTTCTTC. Full variable domain (rest looked up from reference TRBV5-1 and TRBJ2-1): KAGVTQTPRYLIKTRGQQVTLSCSPISGHRSVSWYQQTPGQGLQFLFEYFSETQRNKGNFPGRFSGRQFSNSRSEMNVSTLELGDSALYLCASSWWGSAYNEQFFGPGTRLTVL.

This clonotype was seen a handful of times. The chain has TRBV20-1 and TRBJ2-1; a weak D match, TRBD2 (7 bases). The CDR3 runs 15 residues. Between the trimmed V and J ends, which lost 6 bases and 6 bases, there was a span of 21 bases. Germline lookup yields CDR1 DFQATT and CDR2 SNEGSKA (reference sequence). The CDR3 region has the DNA TGCAGTGCCACAAGGGGGGGGGATAGAGGCAATGAGCAGTTCTTC. This codes for CSATRGGDRGNEQFF.

The CDR3 nucleotides read TGTGCCAGCAGGGGGACAGCTTACACCTACGAGCAGTACGTC. This gives the protein CASRGTAYTYEQYV. The J gene is TRBJ2-7, the V gene TRBV6-1, with TRBD1 identical over 7 bases. Per germline, CDR1 MNHNS and CDR2 SASEGT. CDR3 length equals 14 residues. V shed 6 bases, J shed 2 bases, and the junction held 7 bases outside the gene matches.

The V call is TRBV12-3 or TRBV12-4, the J call TRBJ2-2, with 8 bases aligning to TRBD2. V dropped 6 bases and J dropped 4; count of bases not matched to a gene: 4. The CDR3 runs 14 residues. For the CDR3, the DNA is TGTGCCAGCAGACGAGCGGGAGTCACCGGGGAGCTGTTTTTT. Amino acid sequence: CASRRAGVTGELFF.

On this clonotype: The junction differs from germline at one of its ends, possibly a read error. This sequence joins TRBV6-5 and TRBJ2-7; 11 bases map to TRBD2. Germline CDR1 is MNHEY and CDR2 is SVGAGI. The CDR3 loop spans 16 amino acids. CDR3 nucleotide sequence: TGTGCCAGCAGTTACTCGGCTAGCGGGAGGTACTACGAGCGGTACTTC. Its protein product is CASSYSASGRYYERYF.

There are a few counts of this clonotype. This sequence joins TRBV5-1 and TRBJ2-3, with 9 bases aligning to TRBD1. J lost 6 bases, V lost 3 bases, and 11 bases had no gene match. This CDR3 region has 16 residues. CDR1 and CDR2 (germline): SGHRS, YFSETQ. The CDR3 loop is CASSYNGQGTADTQYF. The DNA of the CDR3 is TGCGCCAGCAGCTACAACGGACAGGGGACAGCGGATACGCAGTATTTT.